Listed here are 23 T cell receptor beta chains from one sample, sequenced in a study of neurological immune-mediated disorders. TCRdb itself ran the 5' RACE reads through MiXCR, one entry per CDR3 protein. The profile covers 35,000 or so distinct CDR3 sequences, with 10% appearing a single time and around 7% taken by the ten largest. The specimen was PBMCs. Receptor source: a woman in her thirties with HTLV-1-associated myelopathy (HAM/TSP).

This clonotype showed up many times. The J gene is TRBJ2-2, the V gene TRBV20-1; 8 bases fit TRBD2. There are 14 residues in the CDR3. Germline V CDR1 and CDR2: DFQATT, SNEGSKA (reference sequence). Trimming cost V 2 bases and J 7 bases; bases outside gene matches: 6. The CDR3 nucleotides read TGCAGTGCTAGACTCCGGGGGGGCATCGGGGAGCTGTTTTTT. This sequence encodes CSARLRGGIGELFF.

The gene calls are TRBV6-6 and TRBJ1-1; 10 bases fit TRBD1. The V gene end was trimmed by 6 bases and the J gene end by 3 bases; junction bases not matched to a gene: 4. This CDR3 is 14 amino acids long. The germline V gene has CDR1 MNHNY and CDR2 SVGAGI (reference sequence). The CDR3 region is CASRSGTGDTEAFF. CDR3 DNA sequence: TGTGCCAGCAGGTCCGGGACAGGGGACACTGAAGCTTTCTTT.

This clonotype occurred a few times. The CDR3 DNA reads as TGTGCCAGCAGAGCCGACCCAACAAACACTGAAGCTTTCTTT. Translation: CASRADPTNTEAFF. The chain joins TRBV5-6 to TRBJ1-1; D remains unclear. The V gene's germline CDR1 is SGHDT and CDR2 YYEEEE. Trimming removed 5 bases at V and 2 bases at J, with 13 bases between. The CDR3 is 14 residues long. Full variable domain (missing parts from reference TRBV5-6 and TRBJ1-1): DAGVTQSPTHLIKTRGQQVTLRCSPKSGHDTVSWYQQALGQGPQFIFQYYEEEERQRGNFPDRFSGHQFPNYSSELNVNALLLGDSALYLCASRADPTNTEAFFGQGTRLTVV.

Within the sample, this clonotype is medium-sized. This chain uses TRBV29-1 with TRBJ2-2; a weak D match, TRBD2 (5 bases). The CDR3 covers 13 residues. From germline, CDR1 is SQVTM and CDR2 ANQGSEA. The ends were cut back, 8 bases at V and 2 bases at J, with 12 bases in the middle. CDR3 loop: CSIRADNTGELFF. The DNA for the CDR3 is TGCAGCATAAGAGCGGATAACACCGGGGAGCTGTTTTTT.

This clonotype appeared many times. The CDR3 sequence is CASKPGVGSPLHF. Here the CDR3 DNA reads TGTGCCAGCAAGCCGGGGGTAGGGTCACCCCTCCACTTT. The chain links TRBV11-2 to TRBJ1-6; D is possibly TRBD1 (5 bases). Trimming left V 7 bases short and J 10 bases short, with 14 bases between. The germline V gene encodes CDR1 SGHAT and CDR2 FQNNGV. The CDR3 has 13 residues.

Ten or more counts support this clonotype. CDR3 residues: CASRPEQGFGGYTF. The CDR3 DNA reads as TGTGCCAGCAGACCAGAACAGGGGTTTGGCGGCTACACCTTC. J is TRBJ1-2 and V is TRBV2; 7 bases align to TRBD1. Germline V gene sequence: CDR1 SNHLY, CDR2 FYNNEI. The CDR3 is 14 amino acids. The junction had 12 bases not matched to a gene; V was cut back by 6 bases and J by 8 bases. The full variable domain, in which reference TRBV2 and TRBJ1-2 provide the parts outside the CDR3, is EPEVTQTPSHQVTQMGQEVILRCVPISNHLYFYWYRQILGQKVEFLVSFYNNEISEKSEIFDDQFSVERPDGSNFTLKIRSTKLEDSAMYFCASRPEQGFGGYTFGSGTRLTVV.

This clonotype came up many times. This chain links TRBV27 with TRBJ2-7, with a tentative D call TRBD1 (5 bases). CDR3 size: 15 residues. Germline lookup yields CDR1 MNHEY and CDR2 SMNVEV (reference sequence). Trimming took 2 bases from V and 4 from J, leaving 15 bases between them. In nucleotides, the CDR3 is TGTGCCAGCAGTTTAAGGGGCCCTCCTAGGTACGAGCAGTACTTC. It translates to CASSLRGPPRYEQYF.

This clonotype was observed at least ten times. This chain links TRBV6-5 with TRBJ2-3; D may match TRBD1 or TRBD2 (9 bases each). The germline V gene has CDR1 MNHEY and CDR2 SVGAGI. This CDR3 comprises 19 residues. V was cut by 4 bases and J by 6 bases, with 29 bases left in between. The CDR3 bases are TGTGCCAGCAGTTCGGGACAGGGTCTAGCGGGGACCCACACGGATACGCAGTATTTT. This gives the protein CASSSGQGLAGTHTDTQYF.

In this sample, this clonotype turned up many times. V is TRBV6-1 and J is TRBJ2-1; 7 bases align to TRBD1. The CDR3 spans 12 residues. J was trimmed by 4 bases and V by 9 bases; bases with no gene match: 3. Germline lookup yields CDR1 MNHNS and CDR2 SASEGT. CDR3 residues: CASQGQYNEQFF. CDR3 nucleotide sequence: TGTGCCAGTCAGGGACAGTACAATGAGCAGTTCTTC.

This clonotype showed up many times. The V gene is TRBV20-1, the J gene TRBJ2-7, with 12 nucleotides matching TRBD2. V shed 7 bases and J 2 bases; nucleotides not matched to a gene: 3. This CDR3 has 13 amino acids. Germline V lookup: CDR1 DFQATT, CDR2 SNEGSKA (reference sequence). This chain's CDR3 is CSGRLAGAYEQYF. CDR3 DNA sequence: TGCAGTGGGCGACTAGCGGGAGCCTACGAGCAGTACTTC.

The chain recombines TRBV29-1 with TRBJ2-1; TRBD2 agrees at 9 bases. The CDR3 totals 13 residues. The trim removed 7 bases at V and 7 bases at J, leaving 8 bases unmatched. Germline V gene sequence: CDR1 SQVTM, CDR2 ANQGSEA. The CDR3 region is CSADGTSRNEQFF. In DNA, the CDR3 is TGCAGCGCCGACGGGACTAGCAGGAATGAGCAGTTCTTC.

This clonotype was observed many times. CDR3 DNA: TGCAGTGCTAGGTTCCTTGGGGGTCACGGCTACACCTTC. This codes for CSARFLGGHGYTF. This chain links TRBV20-1 with TRBJ1-2; D is perhaps TRBD1 (5 bases). Trimming left V 3 bases short and J 8 bases short, with 16 bases between. The V gene's germline CDR1 is DFQATT and CDR2 SNEGSKA (reference sequence). This CDR3 has 13 amino acids.

This clonotype was detected many times. V usage is TRBV29-1 and J usage is TRBJ2-1; a possible D gene is TRBD2 (6 bases). Between the trimmed V and J ends, which lost 0 bases and 4 bases, there was a span of 13 bases. The CDR3 is made up of 15 amino acids. Germline V gene data show CDR1 as SQVTM and CDR2 as ANQGSEA. Here the CDR3 reads CSVEDQAGRYNEQFF. The CDR3 coding sequence is TGCAGCGTTGAAGACCAAGCGGGTAGATACAATGAGCAGTTCTTC.

The rearrangement joins TRBV4-2 to TRBJ1-2; D uncertain. Deletions cut 1 base from V and 0 bases from J, with 9 bases between. CDR1 and CDR2 from the germline V gene are LGHNA and YNFKEQ. The CDR3 has 15 amino acids. The CDR3, as DNA: TGTGCCAGCAGCCAAGGCCTGGAAGCTAACTATGGCTACACCTTC. Protein sequence: CASSQGLEANYGYTF.

The table lists this clonotype with many counts. The chain combines TRBV20-1 with TRBJ2-1; D is ambiguous. Trimming cost V 6 bases and J 4 bases, with 13 bases left between them. The CDR3 runs to 13 residues. The V gene's germline CDR1 is DFQATT and CDR2 SNEGSKA (reference sequence). CDR3 sequence: CSAWHSRYNEQFF. As DNA, the CDR3 is TGCAGTGCGTGGCACAGCCGGTACAATGAGCAGTTCTTC.

This clonotype was counted ten times or more. The chain joins TRBV20-1 to TRBJ1-1; no definite D call. V gave up 0 bases and J gave up 0 bases, with 17 bases separating them. This CDR3 contains 17 residues. From germline, CDR1 is DFQATT and CDR2 SNEGSKA (reference sequence). The CDR3 protein is CSAREGFRGSVNTEAFF. In nucleotides, the CDR3 is TGCAGTGCTAGAGAAGGGTTCAGAGGGTCGGTGAACACTGAAGCTTTCTTT.

As for this clonotype: Sequence at one end of the junction differs from germline and may be a read error. The chain joins TRBV20-1 to TRBJ2-2; 10 nucleotides line up with TRBD1. Germline values: CDR1 DFQATT, CDR2 SNEGSKA (reference sequence). The CDR3 consists of 14 residues. For the CDR3, the DNA is TGCAGTGCTAGACGGGACAGGGGCACCGTGGAGTTGTTTTTT. Its translation: CSARRDRGTVELFF.

This clonotype was picked up many times. The genes are TRBV6-6 and TRBJ1-6, with 10 nucleotides matching TRBD1. The CDR3 sequence is 14 residues long. Germline assignment: CDR1 MNHNY and CDR2 SVGAGI (reference sequence). The V gene end was trimmed by 6 bases and the J gene end by 11 bases; junction bases not matched to a gene: 7. The CDR3 DNA reads TGTGCCAGCAGGGCAGGGACAGGGGTAACACCCCTCCACTTT. This sequence encodes CASRAGTGVTPLHF.

This clonotype was found many times. The chain has TRBV20-1 and TRBJ1-1; the D is unclear. Germline lookup yields CDR1 DFQATT and CDR2 SNEGSKA (reference sequence). The ends were cut back, 1 base at V and 8 bases at J, with 8 bases in the middle. This CDR3 contains 11 residues. Here the CDR3 DNA reads TGCAGTGCTAGAGGGCAGAGAGAAGCTTTCTTT. Protein product: CSARGQREAFF.

Judged by abundance, this clonotype is medium-sized. As DNA, the CDR3 is TGCAGTGCTTTACAGGGAGAGGGTGGCTACACCTTC. The encoded protein is CSALQGEGGYTF. The gene calls are TRBV20-1 and TRBJ1-2; D possibly corresponds to TRBD1 (6 bases). V gave up 5 bases and J gave up 7 bases, with 14 bases separating them. This CDR3 has 12 residues. The germline V gene has CDR1 DFQATT and CDR2 SNEGSKA (reference sequence).

Ten or more counts support this clonotype. This chain links TRBV20-1 with TRBJ1-1; weak D call: TRBD1 (6 bases). Germline CDR1 is DFQATT and CDR2 is SNEGSKA (reference sequence). This CDR3 has 17 amino acids. Between the trimmed V and J ends, which lost 5 bases and 5 bases, there was a span of 27 bases. CDR3 DNA: TGCAGTGCTCGGGGGCCGGGTTTGACGGGTTTAACGACTGAAGCTTTCTTT. This sequence encodes CSARGPGLTGLTTEAFF.

This clonotype was found many times. This chain joins TRBV5-1 and TRBJ2-3, with D perhaps matching TRBD2 (5 bases). CDR1 is SGHRS and CDR2 is YFSETQ in the germline V gene. The CDR3 consists of 16 residues. Trimming stripped 4 bases from V and 0 bases from J, with 15 bases between. In DNA, the CDR3 is TGCGCCAGCAGCATCCCTGAGGGTTCTAGCACAGATACGCAGTATTTT. Translating it yields CASSIPEGSSTDTQYF.

This clonotype was found many times. DNA for the CDR3: TGTGCCAGCTCACCCATAGGACACTCTACCGGGGAGCTGTTTTTT. Encoded protein: CASSPIGHSTGELFF. The chain employs TRBV18 and TRBJ2-2, with D possibly matching TRBD1 (5 bases). The CDR3 covers 15 residues. Deletions cut 3 bases from V and 5 bases from J, with 13 bases between. Germline V gene data show CDR1 as KGHSH and CDR2 as LQKENI.